This TCR beta chain came from a study of T cell repertoires in cytomegalovirus infection. Study context: Based on public TCR beta signatures, there were indications of CMV infection and of a matching HLA type.

TCRdb reprocessed the reads via MiXCR and lists one record per CDR3 protein. The table records approximately 630,000 distinct CDR3 sequences, roughly a quarter of them present only once. This clonotype was counted many times. Trimming shortened V by 3 bases and J by 5 bases, and 22 bases separated the two germline ends. CDR3 length equals 17 residues. CDR1 is SEHNR and CDR2 is FQNEAQ in the germline V gene (reference sequence). Input material: CD8+ T cells from PBMCs. V and J are TRBV7-9 and TRBJ1-1; the D gene is possibly TRBD1 (5 bases). The sequence came from a human donor in good health (CMV status not recorded). Some clones in this sample may be carry-over from other donors' samples. The DNA for the CDR3 is TGTGCCAGCAGCTTCTCTTACAGGACCCCGGGGGGGACTGAAGCTTTCTTT. Protein product: CASSFSYRTPGGTEAFF. The full variable domain, rest sourced from reference TRBV7-9 and TRBJ1-1, is DTGVSQNPRHKITKRGQNVTFRCDPISEHNRLYWYRQTLGQGPEFLTYFQNEAQLEKSRLLSDRFSAERPKGSFSTLEIQRTEQGDSAMYLCASSFSYRTPGGTEAFFGQGTRLTVV.